The clone carrying this T cell receptor beta chain was picked up many times. No antigen is known for it. This specimen belongs to a study of T cells in Graves' hyperthyroidism and ophthalmopathy. Study findings and constraints: Most thyroid-expanded clonotypes above 0.001 were also found in blood.

Amplification of TCR beta CDR3 regions was performed using RNA transcripts as template. The primer set for the first-round RT-PCR of the TCR CDR3 was HTBI. MiXCR, run by TCRdb on the multiplex PCR reads, gives a single entry per CDR3 protein. In the table there are roughly 240,000 distinct CDR3 sequences, over 20% of which are singletons. The germline V gene encodes CDR1 SQVTM and CDR2 ANQGSEA. The V gene end was trimmed by 6 bases and the J gene end by 0 bases; junction bases not matched to a gene: 7. The CDR3 length is 14 residues. The sequenced sample consisted of blood. This receptor was obtained from a woman aged 35 to 49 with Graves' ophthalmopathy. This sequence joins TRBV29-1 and TRBJ2-7; 8 positions match TRBD1. Written as DNA, the CDR3 is TGCAGCGTCGGAAACAGGGGGAACTCCTACGAGCAGTACTTC. Translated, it gives CSVGNRGNSYEQYF.